This passage covers 21 T cell receptor beta chains from one sample sequenced in a study of cytomegalovirus exposure and HLA in healthy donors. Repertoires were generated with immunoSEQ multiplex PCR, while TCRdb's copy carries only in-frame clones and drops some. The data hold 80,000 to 100,000 clones, with 70% to 90% observed a single time. Sequenced sample: PBMCs. The receptors derive from a woman aged 30 to 39 in good health and CMV-seronegative.

V and J are TRBV5-1 and TRBJ1-6; 10 bases map to TRBD1. This CDR3 is built from 16 residues. V shed 0 bases and J 14 bases; nucleotides not matched to a gene: 11. CDR1 is SGHRS, CDR2 YFSETQ, per germline. CDR3: CASSLAMGQGTGALHF. The CDR3 DNA sequence: TGCGCCAGCAGCTTGGCCATGGGACAGGGGACGGGGGCCCTCCACTTT.

The chain has TRBV6-5 and TRBJ2-2, with D tentatively TRBD2 (5 bases). Trimming left V 6 bases short and J 9 bases short, with 20 bases between. The CDR3 loop spans 15 amino acids. Germline V gene sequence: CDR1 MNHEY, CDR2 SVGAGI. The CDR3 spells CASSGGLLGIRELFF. CDR3 coding DNA: TGTGCCAGCAGCGGTGGACTGCTTGGAATACGGGAGCTGTTTTTT.

V gene TRBV5-1 combines with J gene TRBJ2-1, with TRBD2 identical over 15 bases. After removal of 3 bases from V and 7 bases from J, the junction contained 14 bases not matched to a gene. The CDR3 is 19 amino acids. Germline CDR1 is SGHRS and CDR2 is YFSETQ. CDR3 sequence reads: CASSSGLAGGMVVGNEQFF. The CDR3 DNA sequence: TGCGCCAGCAGCTCGGGACTAGCGGGAGGTATGGTGGTGGGGAATGAGCAGTTCTTC.

The V and J genes are TRBV4-2 and TRBJ2-7; D is unclear. Germline V gives CDR1 LGHNA, CDR2 YNFKEQ. V was pared by 0 bases and J by 2 bases, with 8 bases between. This CDR3 comprises 14 residues. In nucleotides, the CDR3 is TGTGCCAGCAGCCAAGAACCGGGTCCCTACGAGCAGTACTTC. It specifies CASSQEPGPYEQYF.

This chain joins TRBV11-3 and TRBJ2-3, with 7 nucleotides matching TRBD2. Germline loops: CDR1 SGHNT, CDR2 YENEEA. Trimming removed 1 base from V and 1 base from J; junction bases left unmatched: 5. CDR3 length: 16 residues. The CDR3 DNA follows: TGTGCCAGCAGCTTAGGAGCAACTAGCGGCACAGATACGCAGTATTTT. It is translated as CASSLGATSGTDTQYF.

CDR3 amino acids: CASGTGVVAGGLNEQFF. The CDR3 nucleotides read TGCGCCAGCGGGACAGGGGTCGTAGCGGGAGGGTTGAATGAGCAGTTCTTC. V gene TRBV5-1 combines with J gene TRBJ2-1; possible D gene TRBD2, 11 bases. Germline V gene lookup returns CDR1 SGHRS and CDR2 YFSETQ. V shed 7 bases and J shed 7 bases, with 27 bases lying between them. The CDR3 covers 17 residues. Combining the CDR3 with reference TRBV5-1 and TRBJ2-1 gives the whole variable domain KAGVTQTPRYLIKTRGQQVTLSCSPISGHRSVSWYQQTPGQGLQFLFEYFSETQRNKGNFPGRFSGRQFSNSRSEMNVSTLELGDSALYLCASGTGVVAGGLNEQFFGPGTRLTVL.

This clone has only a few counts. V gene TRBV7-8 combines with J gene TRBJ1-6; the D is unclear. The CDR3 extends over 18 amino acids. Germline V gene lookup returns CDR1 SGHVS and CDR2 FQNEAQ. V lost 1 base and J lost 0, with 13 bases in between. CDR3: CASSLDGMGSSYNSPLHF. The CDR3 region has the DNA TGTGCCAGCAGCTTAGATGGTATGGGGAGCTCCTATAATTCACCCCTCCACTTT. Combining the CDR3 with reference TRBV7-8 and TRBJ1-6 gives the whole variable domain GAGVSQSPRYKVAKRGQDVALRCDPISGHVSLFWYQQALGQGPEFLTYFQNEAQLDKSGLPSDRFFAERPEGSVSTLKIQRTQQEDSAVYLCASSLDGMGSSYNSPLHFGNGTRLTVT.

CDR3 in DNA: TGTGCCAGCAGCCCAAGACAGGGGCCTAGCGAACGGCAGTTCTTC. Translated, it gives CASSPRQGPSERQFF. The V and J genes are TRBV7-6 and TRBJ2-1; 8 bases map to TRBD1. Germline CDR1 SGHVS, CDR2 FNYEAQ. After removal of 5 bases from V and 12 bases from J, the junction contained 15 bases not matched to a gene. The CDR3 runs to 15 residues.

The rearrangement joins TRBV6-5 to TRBJ2-7; D is ambiguous. CDR1 and CDR2 from the germline V gene are MNHEY and SVGAGI. V was cut by 6 bases and J by 2 bases, with 8 bases left in between. This CDR3 region has 12 residues. The CDR3 DNA reads as TGTGCCAGCAGAGGCGGTCCCTACGAGCAGTACTTC. It is translated as CASRGGPYEQYF.

The chain recombines TRBV5-1 with TRBJ1-2, with TRBD1 matching 8 bases. V dropped 2 bases and J dropped 6; count of bases not matched to a gene: 6. The CDR3 is 14 amino acids. Germline lookup yields CDR1 SGHRS and CDR2 YFSETQ. The CDR3 DNA reads as TGCGCCAGCAGCTTCGGACAGGGCGGAAATGGCTACACCTTC. Protein sequence: CASSFGQGGNGYTF.

The chain is built from TRBV2 and TRBJ2-3; 11 nucleotides agree with TRBD2. From germline, CDR1 is SNHLY and CDR2 FYNNEI. The CDR3 loop spans 14 amino acids. V trimming: 6 bases; J trimming: 3 bases; junction bases outside the gene matches: 2. The chain's CDR3 is CASRWTSGTDTQYF. The CDR3 DNA sequence: TGTGCCAGCAGATGGACTAGCGGGACAGATACGCAGTATTTT.

The CDR3 DNA is TGTGCCAGTAGTATTAACGCGGGGGAGACTCAGCCCCAGCATTTT. This encodes CASSINAGETQPQHF. V is TRBV19 and J is TRBJ1-5; the D gene is possibly TRBD1 (5 bases). Trimming removed 3 bases at V and 6 bases at J, with 15 bases between. The length of the CDR3 is 15 residues. In germline, CDR1 is LNHDA, CDR2 SQIVND (reference sequence).

The chain joins TRBV5-4 to TRBJ2-1; 11 positions agree with TRBD2. CDR3 length equals 17 residues. Trimming removed 7 bases from V and 6 bases from J; junction bases left unmatched: 15. Germline CDR1 SGHNT, CDR2 YYREEE (reference sequence). The CDR3 DNA is TGTGCCAGCTATATTGGACCGGGACTAGCGGTTCCCAATGAGCAGTTCTTC. Residues: CASYIGPGLAVPNEQFF.

The V and J genes are TRBV18 and TRBJ1-4; D might be TRBD1 (6 bases). The length of the CDR3 is 15 residues. V lost 0 bases, J lost 7 bases, and 12 bases lay in between. Germline V lookup: CDR1 KGHSH, CDR2 LQKENI. CDR3 in DNA: TGTGCCAGCTCACCACCGAAGGGGGTGGGTGAAAAACTGTTTTTT. It is translated as CASSPPKGVGEKLFF.

The rearrangement links TRBV28 to TRBJ1-3, with a tentative D call TRBD1 (6 bases). The V and J ends lost 5 bases and 3 bases respectively, with 17 bases between them. This CDR3 spans 16 amino acids. The V gene's germline CDR1 is MDHEN and CDR2 SYDVKM. CDR3 residues: CASSARGGAGGNTIYF. CDR3 nucleotides: TGTGCCAGCAGTGCTCGGGGGGGCGCTGGTGGAAACACCATATATTTT.

CDR3 protein: CASSFKPRGNYGYTF. The CDR3 nucleotides are TGTGCCAGCAGCTTTAAGCCCAGAGGTAACTATGGCTACACCTTC. The V call is TRBV7-4, the J call TRBJ1-2; no firm D call. V lost 3 bases, J lost 1 base, and 12 bases lay in between. Germline lookup yields CDR1 SGHVT and CDR2 SQSDAQ. The CDR3 spans 15 residues.

The chain employs TRBV6-1 and TRBJ2-7, with TRBD2 identical over 10 bases. Germline trimming cut 2 bases from V and 0 bases from J; bases unmatched to any gene: 7. CDR1 and CDR2 from the germline V gene are MNHNS and SASEGT. The CDR3 extends over 17 amino acids. This CDR3 is CASSEWGLAKSSYEQYF. The CDR3 DNA reads as TGTGCCAGCAGTGAATGGGGACTAGCGAAGAGCTCCTACGAGCAGTACTTC.

This chain links TRBV11-2 with TRBJ2-7; TRBD2 aligns across 11 bases. There are 15 residues in the CDR3. Per the germline V gene, CDR1 is SGHAT and CDR2 is FQNNGV. V lost 5 bases and J lost 3; bases outside the gene matches: 6. CDR3 in DNA: TGTGCCAGCAGCGTCGGACTAGCGGGCATCTACGAGCAGTACTTC. Amino acids: CASSVGLAGIYEQYF.

The genes are TRBV27 and TRBJ1-2; weak D call: TRBD1 (6 bases). Germline V gene sequence: CDR1 MNHEY, CDR2 SMNVEV (reference sequence). This CDR3 spans 15 amino acids. With 6 bases removed from V and 5 bases from J, the gap between germline ends came to 19 bases. In DNA, the CDR3 is TGTGCCAGCAGACCTTGGGTCGAGGGGGAGTATGGCTACACCTTC. This encodes CASRPWVEGEYGYTF.

The genes are TRBV7-2 and TRBJ1-2, with 7 bases identical to TRBD1. Germline loops: CDR1 SGHTA, CDR2 FQGNSA. The V segment lost 3 bases and the J segment 8 bases; nucleotides outside the gene matches: 12. The CDR3 covers 15 residues. CDR3 in amino acids: CASSFRPTGTMGYTF. CDR3 in DNA: TGTGCCAGCAGCTTTAGGCCGACAGGGACCATGGGCTACACCTTC.

The genes are TRBV27 and TRBJ2-3; maybe TRBD2 (7 bases). With 6 bases removed from V and 2 bases from J, the gap between germline ends came to 15 bases. CDR1 MNHEY and CDR2 SMNVEV come from the germline V gene (reference sequence). The CDR3 covers 15 residues. Here the CDR3 DNA reads TGTGCCAGCAGAAGGAGGGGGGGCCCCACAGATACGCAGTATTTT. Translation gives CASRRRGGPTDTQYF.